The clone carrying this T cell receptor (beta chain) was seen a handful of times. What it binds is not known. These data originate in a study of breast tumors, draining lymph nodes, adjacent tissues. Overall study results and limits: Tumor repertoires ranked between lymph nodes and nontumor tissue in diversity, with V and J gene preferences. Tumor T cell lymph node origin was a supported hypothesis, not proven.

Samples came from axillary lymph nodes draining the breast cancer. TCRdb re-derived calls from the multiplex PCR reads in MiXCR, one entry per CDR3 protein. The repertoire consists of 130,000 or so distinct CDR3 sequences, with around 20% occurring once and the leading ten covering more than 2.5%. Germline CDR1 and CDR2: SGHAT and FQNNGV. The CDR3 has 14 amino acids. The V segment lost 4 bases and the J segment 4 bases; nucleotides outside the gene matches: 3. The rearrangement uses TRBV11-2 and TRBJ2-5; 10 bases agree with TRBD2. The receptor's source is a female donor with breast cancer. Some clones in this sample may be carry-over from other donors' samples. The sample taken for sequencing was axillary lymph node tissue. Here the CDR3 reads CASSSRLAGETQYF. The CDR3 DNA reads as TGTGCCAGCAGCTCACGACTAGCGGGAGAGACCCAGTACTTC. Based on the CDR3 plus reference TRBV11-2 and TRBJ2-5, the full variable domain is EAGVAQSPRYKIIEKRQSVAFWCNPISGHATLYWYQQILGQGPKLLIQFQNNGVVDDSQLPKDRFSAERLKGVDSTLKIQPAKLEDSAVYLCASSSRLAGETQYFGPGTRLLVL.